A single sample is the source of the 12 T cell receptor beta chains below, sequenced in a study of Graves' ophthalmopathy and Graves' hyperthyroidism. Researchers took RNA transcripts and amplified TCR beta CDR3 regions from them. Second-round multiplex PCR followed a first-round RT-PCR using HTBI primers. TCRdb fed the multiplex PCR reads into MiXCR, producing one record per CDR3 protein. This sample has around 340,000 distinct CDR3 sequences, with about a sixth found just once. Sequences were obtained from peripheral blood. The receptor source for this set is an adult man with Graves' ophthalmopathy.

This chain connects TRBV29-1 to TRBJ1-1; D is possibly TRBD1 (6 bases). Germline V gene data show CDR1 as SQVTM and CDR2 as ANQGSEA. The CDR3 covers 14 residues. V dropped 7 bases and J dropped 1 base, with 16 bases sitting between them. The CDR3 loop is CSGTNRAQNTEAFF. In nucleotides, the CDR3 is TGCAGCGGGACGAACAGGGCTCAGAACACTGAAGCTTTCTTT.

The table lists this clonotype with many counts. This chain uses TRBV6-2 or TRBV6-3 with TRBJ2-2; a weak D match, TRBD2 (6 bases). This CDR3 comprises 13 residues. Germline assignment: CDR1 MNHEY and CDR2 SVGEGT. Trimming removed 8 bases from V and 6 bases from J, with 13 bases in between. This CDR3 is CASGGSYPGELFF. CDR3 sequence (DNA): TGTGCCAGCGGGGGGTCGTACCCCGGGGAGCTGTTTTTT.

The chain is built from TRBV6-1 and TRBJ2-7; D not certain. V was clipped by 3 bases and J by 4 bases, with 10 bases between them. The CDR3 covers 13 residues. In germline, CDR1 is MNHNS, CDR2 SASEGT. CDR3 amino acids: CASSDFKIYEQYF. CDR3 nucleotides: TGTGCCAGCAGTGATTTTAAAATTTACGAGCAGTACTTC.

The sample holds many counts of this clonotype. The V and J genes are TRBV20-1 and TRBJ2-7; TRBD2 agrees at 10 bases. The ends lost 6 bases at V and 3 bases at J; junction bases unmatched: 5. This CDR3 contains 13 residues. Germline assignment: CDR1 DFQATT and CDR2 SNEGSKA (reference sequence). CDR3 in amino acids: CSASGTSVYEQYF. For the CDR3, the DNA is TGCAGTGCCAGCGGGACTAGCGTCTACGAGCAGTACTTC.

Many counts were recorded for this clonotype. CDR3 residues: CASSFGTAHYGYTF. The CDR3, as DNA: TGTGCCAGCAGCTTCGGGACAGCCCACTATGGCTACACCTTC. V and J are TRBV11-2 and TRBJ1-2, with 7 nucleotides matching TRBD1. V gave up 3 bases and J gave up 3 bases; unmatched junction bases: 4. CDR3 size: 14 residues. Germline values: CDR1 SGHAT, CDR2 FQNNGV.

This sequence joins TRBV6-5 and TRBJ1-5; D unclear. The CDR3 consists of 15 residues. V lost 0 bases to trimming and J lost 5 bases, with 11 bases between them. Germline-derived CDR1 and CDR2 are MNHEY and SVGAGI. The chain's CDR3 is CASSYSWGIDQPQHF. The CDR3, as DNA: TGTGCCAGCAGTTACTCGTGGGGTATAGATCAGCCCCAGCATTTT.

This clonotype occurred many times. The chain recombines TRBV6-6 with TRBJ1-1, with 8 bases fitting TRBD1. Germline V gene sequence: CDR1 MNHNY, CDR2 SVGAGI (reference sequence). This CDR3 comprises 13 residues. The V gene end was trimmed by 8 bases and the J gene end by 4 bases; junction bases not matched to a gene: 6. The CDR3 is CASHSGGRTEAFF. The CDR3 DNA sequence: TGTGCCAGCCATTCAGGGGGCCGCACTGAAGCTTTCTTT.

This clonotype has ten or more counts. The J gene is TRBJ2-7, the V gene TRBV20-1; possible D gene TRBD1, 6 bases. Trimming left V 3 bases short and J 4 bases short, with 16 bases between. CDR3 length: 14 amino acids. CDR1 is DFQATT and CDR2 is SNEGSKA in the germline V gene (reference sequence). Here the CDR3 DNA reads TGCAGTGCTAGGCCCGGACAGTTAATTTACGAGCAGTACTTC. Translating gives CSARPGQLIYEQYF.

This clonotype has at least ten counts. The V call is TRBV6-1, the J call TRBJ2-7; 8 nucleotides align to TRBD2. The trim removed 5 bases at V and 4 bases at J, leaving 13 bases unmatched. Germline assignment: CDR1 MNHNS and CDR2 SASEGT. The length of the CDR3 is 16 residues. CDR3 in amino acids: CASSQPGTRGSYEQYF. The CDR3 nucleotides are TGTGCCAGCAGTCAACCAGGGACTAGGGGTTCTTACGAGCAGTACTTC.

Only a few counts were recorded for this clonotype. The chain joins TRBV12-3 or TRBV12-4 to TRBJ2-2; maybe TRBD2 (6 bases). This CDR3 has 16 residues. V gave up 6 bases and J gave up 3 bases, with 17 bases separating them. The CDR3 DNA sequence: TGTGCCAGCAGCTTCATCGGAGGCGGGGACACCGGGGAGCTGTTTTTT. Its protein is CASSFIGGGDTGELFF.

At least ten counts were recorded for this clonotype. This chain connects TRBV10-3 to TRBJ2-6; D may be TRBD2 (7 bases). CDR1 is ENHRY, CDR2 SYGVKD, per germline. The CDR3 length is 16 residues. V was clipped by 6 bases and J by 2 bases, with 14 bases between them. CDR3 region: CAIRKGGAAGANVLTF. The CDR3 nucleotides are TGTGCCATCAGGAAGGGGGGGGCGGCTGGGGCCAACGTCCTGACTTTC.

In its sample, this clonotype was seen a few times. A much bigger clone sits one base away, suggesting this may be a read error. The chain carries TRBV11-2 and TRBJ1-1; the match to TRBD1 covers 10 bases. The CDR3 runs 15 residues. From germline, CDR1 is SGHAT and CDR2 FQNNGV. The CDR3 coding sequence is TGTGCCAGCAGCTTAAGGGGACAGGGGTATACTGGAGCTTTCTTT. Translated: CASSLRGQGYTGAFF.